Listed here are 24 T cell receptor beta chains from one sample, sequenced in a study of blood T cell repertoires in COVID-19. Profiled with immunoSEQ multiplex PCR; TCRdb holds only in-frame clones, not every one. Here the sample spans approximately 250,000 clones, approximately 86% being singletons. Sequenced: peripheral blood. These receptors all come from a woman in her fifties or sixties with COVID-19, enrolled during active disease.

CDR3 coding DNA: TGTGCCAGCAGCTACAGTGGGAACACTGAAGCTTTCTTT. Residues: CASSYSGNTEAFF. The chain combines TRBV3-1 (or the pseudogene TRBV3-2) with TRBJ1-1; D is unclear. CDR3 length: 13 residues. The germline V gene encodes CDR1 LGHDT and CDR2 YNNKEL (reference sequence). V lost 5 bases to trimming and J lost 1 base, with 8 bases between them.

The chain links TRBV7-6 to TRBJ1-4, with D uncertain. Trimming removed 2 bases from V and 6 bases from J, with 10 bases in between. Germline assignment: CDR1 SGHVS and CDR2 FNYEAQ. This CDR3 is built from 14 residues. CDR3 sequence reads: CASSLSAEYEKLFF. The CDR3 nucleotides read TGTGCCAGCAGCTTATCGGCGGAGTATGAAAAACTGTTTTTT.

The chain has TRBV19 and TRBJ2-1, with 8 bases lining up with TRBD2. The germline V gene encodes CDR1 LNHDA and CDR2 SQIVND (reference sequence). This CDR3 comprises 14 residues. V dropped 1 base and J dropped 8; count of bases not matched to a gene: 4. CDR3 in amino acids: CASSIGAGVDEQFF. The CDR3 nucleotides are TGTGCCAGTAGTATAGGAGCGGGAGTCGATGAGCAGTTCTTC.

The V and J genes are TRBV3-1 (or the pseudogene TRBV3-2) and TRBJ2-3, with unresolved D. This CDR3 comprises 13 residues. Trimming removed 2 bases at V and 5 bases at J, with 8 bases between. Germline CDR1 LGHDT, CDR2 YNNKEL (reference sequence). The CDR3 spells CASSQMVGDTQYF. The CDR3, as DNA: TGTGCCAGCAGCCAAATGGTCGGAGATACGCAGTATTTT.

The table lists this clone with many counts. J is TRBJ1-1 and V is TRBV7-8; 7 positions match TRBD1. Losses at the gene ends were 0 bases for V and 9 bases for J; bases not matched to a gene: 4. The germline CDR1 and CDR2 sequences are SGHVS and FQNEAQ. The CDR3 is 13 amino acids. The CDR3: CASSLAGDSQAFF. The CDR3 region has the DNA TGTGCCAGCAGCTTAGCAGGGGACAGCCAAGCTTTCTTT. Variable domain in full (rest from reference TRBV7-8 and TRBJ1-1): GAGVSQSPRYKVAKRGQDVALRCDPISGHVSLFWYQQALGQGPEFLTYFQNEAQLDKSGLPSDRFFAERPEGSVSTLKIQRTQQEDSAVYLCASSLAGDSQAFFGQGTRLTVV.

This clone was picked up a small number of times. The V and J genes are TRBV6-1 and TRBJ2-1; 9 positions match TRBD2. V dropped 4 bases and J dropped 7; count of bases not matched to a gene: 8. The CDR3 sequence is 15 residues long. Germline V gives CDR1 MNHNS, CDR2 SASEGT. In DNA form, the CDR3 reads TGTGCCAGCAGTGTAGCGGGAGCAGGTTGGAATGAGCAGTTCTTC. The encoded protein is CASSVAGAGWNEQFF.

This clone was counted once. The V call is TRBV5-5, the J call TRBJ1-2; tentatively, D is TRBD1 (5 bases). The CDR3 is made up of 12 amino acids. The V and J ends lost 2 bases and 7 bases respectively, with 9 bases between them. The germline CDR1 and CDR2 sequences are SGHKS and YYEKEE (reference sequence). DNA for the CDR3: TGTGCCAGCAGCTTAGGGGCCGGTGGCTACACCTTC. Translated, it gives CASSLGAGGYTF. The full variable domain, in which reference TRBV5-5 and TRBJ1-2 provide the parts outside the CDR3, is DAGVTQSPTHLIKTRGQQVTLRCSPISGHKSVSWYQQVLGQGPQFIFQYYEKEERGRGNFPDRFSARQFPNYSSELNVNALLLGDSALYLCASSLGAGGYTFGSGTRLTVV.

The chain links TRBV19 to TRBJ1-3, with a possible D match to TRBD1 (6 bases). The germline V gene has CDR1 LNHDA and CDR2 SQIVND (reference sequence). This CDR3 comprises 16 residues. V lost 5 bases to trimming and J lost 3 bases, with 17 bases between them. The CDR3 DNA sequence: TGTGCCAGTAGTTACCCGCATGGGGGCGGTGGAAACACCATATATTTT. Amino acid sequence: CASSYPHGGGGNTIYF.

The V gene is TRBV5-8, the J gene TRBJ2-1; 10 positions agree with TRBD1. V gave up 4 bases and J gave up 2 bases; unmatched junction bases: 9. This CDR3 spans 17 amino acids. CDR1 and CDR2 (germline): SGHTS, YDEGEE. CDR3 DNA sequence: TGTGCCAGCAGCCAATCAAAGGGGACAGGGGCCTACAATGAGCAGTTCTTC. Translated: CASSQSKGTGAYNEQFF.

Only a few counts were recorded for this clone. The V call is TRBV11-2, the J call TRBJ2-7; no reliable D call. Germline V lookup: CDR1 SGHAT, CDR2 FQNNGV. The V end was cut by 3 bases, the J end by 6 bases, with 9 bases between. This CDR3 spans 12 amino acids. The CDR3 loop is CASSFVTTEQYF. The CDR3, as DNA: TGTGCCAGCAGCTTCGTAACAACCGAGCAGTACTTC.

This chain links TRBV25-1 with TRBJ1-5; D possibly corresponds to TRBD1 (5 bases). The germline V and J ends were trimmed by 2 bases and 4 bases, with 12 bases remaining between them. Germline V CDR1 and CDR2: MGHDK, SYGVNS. CDR3 length equals 15 residues. CDR3 in amino acids: CASSEGMAGNQPQHF. For the CDR3, the DNA is TGTGCCAGCAGTGAAGGCATGGCAGGGAATCAGCCCCAGCATTTT.

The gene calls are TRBV10-3 and TRBJ1-1; no definite D call. The V and J ends lost 0 bases and 12 bases respectively, with 11 bases between them. Per the germline V gene, CDR1 is ENHRY and CDR2 is SYGVKD. This CDR3 is 12 amino acids long. The CDR3 DNA sequence: TGTGCCATCAGTGAGTCGATGGAGTGGACTTTCTTT. As protein: CAISESMEWTFF.

V usage is TRBV13 and J usage is TRBJ2-1, with 12 bases lining up with TRBD2. The ends lost 1 base at V and 2 bases at J; junction bases unmatched: 6. Germline lookup yields CDR1 PRHDT and CDR2 FYEKMQ (reference sequence). This CDR3 is built from 18 residues. The CDR3 loop reads CASSLEGLAGLAYNEQFF. CDR3 nucleotides: TGTGCCAGCAGCTTAGAAGGACTAGCGGGACTGGCCTACAATGAGCAGTTCTTC.

The chain couples TRBV5-1 to TRBJ2-2; TRBD2 is a possible D gene (6 bases). The V gene lost 6 bases and the J gene lost 0 bases, with 12 bases spanning the gap. Germline CDR1 and CDR2: SGHRS and YFSETQ. This CDR3 contains 15 residues. The CDR3 DNA follows: TGCGCCAGCATGGAGGGAGTGGCGAACACCGGGGAGCTGTTTTTT. Its translation: CASMEGVANTGELFF.

The chain uses TRBV5-4 and TRBJ2-5; TRBD2 aligns across 10 bases. CDR1 is SGHNT, CDR2 YYREEE, per germline (reference sequence). The V gene end was trimmed by 4 bases and the J gene end by 2 bases; junction bases not matched to a gene: 2. CDR3 length: 14 amino acids. CDR3 region: CASSRTSGQETQYF. CDR3 sequence (DNA): TGTGCCAGCAGCCGGACTAGCGGACAAGAGACCCAGTACTTC.

This clone was seen only once. The chain recombines TRBV10-3 with TRBJ2-1, with 7 bases lining up with TRBD2. The CDR3 runs to 17 residues. The V segment lost 6 bases and the J segment 7 bases; nucleotides outside the gene matches: 18. Germline-derived CDR1 and CDR2 are ENHRY and SYGVKD. The CDR3 DNA follows: TGTGCCATCAGGGAAAGAGCCGGCGGGAGCGGTGGAAATGAGCAGTTCTTC. Its protein is CAIRERAGGSGGNEQFF.

The chain employs TRBV18 and TRBJ1-5, with a possible D match to TRBD1 (6 bases). Germline V gene data show CDR1 as KGHSH and CDR2 as LQKENI. Trimming left V 1 base short and J 0 bases short, with 10 bases between. The CDR3 consists of 16 residues. The CDR3 DNA follows: TGTGCCAGCTCACCACTGACAGGACCTAGCAATCAGCCCCAGCATTTT. Its translation: CASSPLTGPSNQPQHF. The full variable domain, with the rest looked up from reference TRBV18 and TRBJ1-5, is NAGVMQNPRHLVRRRGQEARLRCSPMKGHSHVYWYRQLPEEGLKFMVYLQKENIIDESGMPKERFSAEFPKEGPSILRIQQVVRGDSAAYFCASSPLTGPSNQPQHFGDGTRLSIL.

A note on this clone: Germline is not matched at one junction end, which may reflect a read error. The V call is TRBV28, the J call TRBJ1-5; 7 bases map to TRBD1. This CDR3 contains 13 residues. Germline V CDR1 and CDR2: MDHEN, SYDVKM. CDR3 in DNA: TGTGCCAGCAACACCAGGGGGAGACAGCCACCATATTTT. Amino acids: CASNTRGRQPPYF. Full variable domain (outside the CDR3, taken from reference TRBV28 and TRBJ1-5): DVKVTQSSRYLVKRTGEKVFLECVQDMDHENMFWYRQDPGLGLRLIYFSYDVKMKEKGDIPEGYSVSREKKERFSLILESASTNQTSMYLCASNTRGRQPPYFGDGTRLSIL.

The sample holds a few counts of this clone. The genes are TRBV5-1 and TRBJ2-2; perhaps TRBD2 as D (6 bases). The CDR3 sequence is 18 residues long. Germline V lookup: CDR1 SGHRS, CDR2 YFSETQ. The V gene lost 4 bases and the J gene lost 6 bases, with 25 bases spanning the gap. CDR3 sequence reads: CASSRDPGTPGFAGELFF. CDR3 coding DNA: TGCGCCAGCAGCAGAGATCCCGGGACTCCGGGCTTTGCCGGGGAGCTGTTTTTT.

The chain couples TRBV7-2 to TRBJ2-7; unclear D gene. V was clipped by 5 bases and J by 3 bases, with 14 bases between them. The germline gives CDR1 SGHTA, CDR2 FQGNSA. CDR3 size: 14 residues. The chain's CDR3 is CASSHSRRNYEQYF. Here the CDR3 DNA reads TGTGCCAGCAGCCACTCTCGGCGGAACTACGAGCAGTACTTC.

This clone has just one count. V usage is TRBV2 and J usage is TRBJ2-1; 7 bases agree with TRBD2. The CDR3 runs 13 residues. Germline-derived CDR1 and CDR2 are SNHLY and FYNNEI. V dropped 2 bases and J dropped 15; count of bases not matched to a gene: 10. Here the CDR3 reads CASSELGGSLVFF. In DNA, the CDR3 is TGTGCCAGCAGTGAATTGGGCGGGAGTCTGGTGTTCTTC.

CDR3 in DNA: TGTGCCAGCAGCACCGGAGGCCTTACTCCTTACCAAGAGACCCAGTACTTC. This sequence encodes CASSTGGLTPYQETQYF. The rearrangement joins TRBV11-2 to TRBJ2-5; possible D gene TRBD2, 5 bases. Germline V gene sequence: CDR1 SGHAT, CDR2 FQNNGV. The CDR3 sequence is 17 residues long. The V end lost 5 bases, the J end lost 0 bases, and 19 bases lay between the germline ends.

V gene TRBV9 combines with J gene TRBJ2-7; perhaps TRBD2 as D (5 bases). V was pared by 3 bases and J by 2 bases, with 15 bases between. There are 15 residues in the CDR3. The V gene's germline CDR1 is SGDLS and CDR2 YYNGEE. The CDR3 nucleotides are TGTGCCAGCAGCGCGGTCGGCGGGTTTCCCTACGAGCAGTACTTC. Residues: CASSAVGGFPYEQYF.

The chain links TRBV6-1 to TRBJ2-7, with 8 bases lining up with TRBD1. J gave up 5 bases and V 2 bases, and 8 bases lay outside the gene matches. CDR3 length: 15 residues. From germline, CDR1 is MNHNS and CDR2 SASEGT. CDR3 bases: TGTGCCAGCAGTGAAACGACAGGGGTGAGAGACGAGCAGTACTTC. Translating gives CASSETTGVRDEQYF.